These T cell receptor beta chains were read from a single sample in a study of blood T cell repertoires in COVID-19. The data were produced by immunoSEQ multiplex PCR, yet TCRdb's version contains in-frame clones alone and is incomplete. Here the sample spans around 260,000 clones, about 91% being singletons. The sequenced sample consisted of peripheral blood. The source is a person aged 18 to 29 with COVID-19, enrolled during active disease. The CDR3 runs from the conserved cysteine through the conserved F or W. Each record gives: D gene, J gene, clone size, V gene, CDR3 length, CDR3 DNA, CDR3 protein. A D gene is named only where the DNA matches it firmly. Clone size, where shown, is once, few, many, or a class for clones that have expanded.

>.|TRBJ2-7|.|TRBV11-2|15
TGTGCCAGCAGCCTCCACGGGTCCGAGGGAGGTGAGCAGTACTTC
CASSLHGSEGGEQYF
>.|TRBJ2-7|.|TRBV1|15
TGCACCAGCAGCCAAGTCTTCCGGGACAGGGGGGTGCAGTACTTC
CTSSQVFRDRGVQYF
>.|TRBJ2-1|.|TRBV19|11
TGTGCCAGTAGACAGGGCGAGGAGCAGTTCTTC
CASRQGEEQFF
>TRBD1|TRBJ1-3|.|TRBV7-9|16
TGTGCCAGCAGCCAACTGACAGGGGGCGGCGGAAACACCATATATTTT
CASSQLTGGGGNTIYF
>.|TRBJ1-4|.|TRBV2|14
TGTGCCAGCGGTAAGACAGGCGTTAATGAAAAACTGTTTTTT
CASGKTGVNEKLFF
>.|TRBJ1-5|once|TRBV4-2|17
TGTGCCAGCAGCCAAGATTCCTCGGGTTCGAGCAATCAGCCCCAGCATTTT
CASSQDSSGSSNQPQHF
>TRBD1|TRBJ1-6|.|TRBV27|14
TGTGCCAGCAGTTCGACAGGGTCAAATTCACCCCTCCACTTT
CASSSTGSNSPLHF
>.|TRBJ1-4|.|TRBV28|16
TGTGCCAGCAGGCTCCTCTCCCCCGGGGTGGGTGAAAAACTGTTTTTT
CASRLLSPGVGEKLFF
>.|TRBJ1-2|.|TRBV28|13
TGTGCCAGCAGTTTCGAGGCGGGGGACGGCTACACCTTC
CASSFEAGDGYTF
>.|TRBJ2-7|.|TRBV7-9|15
TGTGCCAGCAGCACGCCCGACTATAGCTCCTACGAGCAGTACTTC
CASSTPDYSSYEQYF
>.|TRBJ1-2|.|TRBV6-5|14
TGTGCCAGCAGTTACCCCCGGGGAGGTCATGGCTACACCTTC
CASSYPRGGHGYTF
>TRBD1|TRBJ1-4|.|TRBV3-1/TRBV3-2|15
TGTGCCAGCAGTCAAGTGGGACAGAGTAATGAAAAACTGTTTTTT
CASSQVGQSNEKLFF
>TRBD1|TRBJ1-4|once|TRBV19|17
TGTGCCAGTAGTATAAAGACCAGGGGGCGGTTCGGTGAAAAACTGTTTTTT
CASSIKTRGRFGEKLFF
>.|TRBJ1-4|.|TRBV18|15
TGTGCCAGCTCACCACCGAGCGGTAGTAATGAAAAACTGTTTTTT
CASSPPSGSNEKLFF
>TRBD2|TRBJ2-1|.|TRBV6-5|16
TGTGCCAGCAGTTACTTGGCTAGCGGGAGTGAGAATGAGCAGTTCTTC
CASSYLASGSENEQFF
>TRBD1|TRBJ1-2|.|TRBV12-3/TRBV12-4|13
TGTGCCAGCAGTTTAGACAGGGGCTATGGCTACACCTTC
CASSLDRGYGYTF
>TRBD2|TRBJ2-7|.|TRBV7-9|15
TGTGCCAGCAGCTTAGGACTAGCGGGATTCTACGAGCAGTACTTC
CASSLGLAGFYEQYF
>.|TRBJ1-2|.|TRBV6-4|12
TGTGCCAGCAGTGACCCCTTTTATGGCTACACCTTC
CASSDPFYGYTF
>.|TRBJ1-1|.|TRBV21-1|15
TGTGCCAGCAGCAAATACAGGGGGGAGACCACTGAAGCTTTCTTT
CASSKYRGETTEAFF
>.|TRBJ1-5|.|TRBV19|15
TGTGCCAGTAGTCCTCGACAGCCCGATACGAGGCCCCAGCATTTT
CASSPRQPDTRPQHF
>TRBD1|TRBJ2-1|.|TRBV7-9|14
TGTGCCAGCAGCCCCCTAGGGGGCTCCCCGATGAAGTTCTTC
CASSPLGGSPMKFF
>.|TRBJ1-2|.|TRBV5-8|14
TGTGCCAGCACCCGTGGCCAGGGGCTGTTCGGCTACACCTTC
CASTRGQGLFGYTF
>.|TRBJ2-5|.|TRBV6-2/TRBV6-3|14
TGTGCCAGCAGTTACGCGGTAGCTAGAGAGACCCAGTACTTC
CASSYAVARETQYF
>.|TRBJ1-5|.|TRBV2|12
TGTGCCAGCAGCGTAGGGGCAGGGCCCCAGCATTTT
CASSVGAGPQHF
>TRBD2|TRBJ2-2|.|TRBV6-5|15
TGTGCCAGCAGTTTTTTTAGGACTAGCAACGGGGAGCTGTTTTTT
CASSFFRTSNGELFF
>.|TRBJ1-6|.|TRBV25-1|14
TGTGCCAGCAAAGAGAGCTCCTATAATTCACCCCTCCACTTT
CASKESSYNSPLHF
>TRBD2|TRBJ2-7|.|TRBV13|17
TGTGCCAGCAGCTACGGGACTAGCGGGGACGCGAGTTACGAGCAGTACTTC
CASSYGTSGDASYEQYF
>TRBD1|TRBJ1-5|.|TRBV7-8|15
TGTGCCAGCAGTTATTCACAGGGGAGCCATCAGCCCCAGCATTTT
CASSYSQGSHQPQHF
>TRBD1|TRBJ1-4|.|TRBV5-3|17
TGTGCCAGAAGCTTGGTGGCCAGGGGGTCGTTGGGTGAAAAACTGTTTTTT
CARSLVARGSLGEKLFF
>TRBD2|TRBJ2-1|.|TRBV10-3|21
TGTGCCATCAGTGATTTCTGGCTAGCGGGAGGCCCTCGGGCGGCAGGGAATGAGCAGTTCTTC
CAISDFWLAGGPRAAGNEQFF
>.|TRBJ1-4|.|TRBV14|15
TGTGCCAGCAGCCCCTCGGCAGGTACTAATGAAAAACTGTTTTTT
CASSPSAGTNEKLFF
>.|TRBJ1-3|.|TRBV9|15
TGTGCCAGCAGCGGGACACCCGTCTCTGGAAACACCATATATTTT
CASSGTPVSGNTIYF
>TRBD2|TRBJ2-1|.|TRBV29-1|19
TGCAGCGTTGAAGATGAACTGGGGACTAGCGGGCCCTTTTACAATGAGCAGTTCTTC
CSVEDELGTSGPFYNEQFF
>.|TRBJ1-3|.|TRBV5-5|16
TGTGCCAGCAGCCGAGACCGACAGGTTATTGGAAACACCATATATTTT
CASSRDRQVIGNTIYF
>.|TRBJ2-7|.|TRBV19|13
TGTGCCAGTAGTCCATCCTGGGGCGACGAGCAGTACTTC
CASSPSWGDEQYF
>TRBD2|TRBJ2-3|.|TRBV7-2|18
TGTGCCAGCAGCTTCACCGGGGCTAGCGGAGCGGGGCGGGATACGCAGTATTTT
CASSFTGASGAGRDTQYF
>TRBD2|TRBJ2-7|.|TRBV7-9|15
TGTGCCAGCACCCCAATGGGGAGGGCCGGCCACGAGCAGTACTTC
CASTPMGRAGHEQYF
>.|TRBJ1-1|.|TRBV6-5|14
TGTGCCAGCAGTTACTCAGAGGGGAACACTGAAGCTTTCTTT
CASSYSEGNTEAFF
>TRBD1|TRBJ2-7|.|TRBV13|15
TGTGCCAGCAGCCCTCCGGGACAGGGGCTCTACGAGCAGTACTTC
CASSPPGQGLYEQYF
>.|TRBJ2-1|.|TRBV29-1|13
TGCAGCGGGGAGACTGAGTCCTACAATGAGCAGTTCTTC
CSGETESYNEQFF
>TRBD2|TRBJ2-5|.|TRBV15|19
TGTGCCACCAGCAGAGGTCAGACTAGCGGGAGGGGGTACCAAGAGACCCAGTACTTC
CATSRGQTSGRGYQETQYF
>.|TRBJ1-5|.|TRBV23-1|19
TGCGCCAGCAGCGGGACAACTAAAGGCATACCGAATAGCAATCAGCCCCAGCATTTT
CASSGTTKGIPNSNQPQHF
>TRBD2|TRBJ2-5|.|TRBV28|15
TGTGCCAGCAGCGGATTCAAGCGGGACTTCGAGACCCAGTACTTC
CASSGFKRDFETQYF
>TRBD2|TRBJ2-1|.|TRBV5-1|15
TGCGCCAGCAGCTTAGTAGCGGGAATTTACAATGAGCAGTTCTTC
CASSLVAGIYNEQFF
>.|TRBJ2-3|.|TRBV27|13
TGTGCCAGCAGCGTCGGACTCACAGATACGCAGTATTTT
CASSVGLTDTQYF
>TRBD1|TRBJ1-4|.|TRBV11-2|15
TGTGCCAGCAGCTTTGGGACAGGGTATAATGAAAAACTGTTTTTT
CASSFGTGYNEKLFF
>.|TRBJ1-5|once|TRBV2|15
TGTGCCAGCAGTGAAGAGGGGAATAGCAATCAGCCCCAGCATTTT
CASSEEGNSNQPQHF
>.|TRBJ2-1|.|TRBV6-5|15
TGTGCCAGCAGTCCCTCAGGTGATTCCTACAATGAGCAGTTCTTC
CASSPSGDSYNEQFF
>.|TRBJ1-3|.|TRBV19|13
TGTGCCAGTAGTTCGGGGTACGGAAACACCATATATTTT
CASSSGYGNTIYF
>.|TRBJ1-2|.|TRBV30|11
TGTGCCTGGGGACTTAACTATGGCTACACCTTC
CAWGLNYGYTF
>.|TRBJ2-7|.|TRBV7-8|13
TGTGCCAGCAGCTTGATCAGGGACTACGAGCAGTACTTC
CASSLIRDYEQYF
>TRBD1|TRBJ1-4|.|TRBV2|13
TGTGCCAGCAGCGACAGGGTGGTCGAAAAACTGTTTTTT
CASSDRVVEKLFF